This TCR beta chain was observed in a study of blood T cell repertoires in COVID-19 (dated by TCRdb to the early 2020s). Context from the whole study: The collaborator samples originated in the United States, Italy and Spain and spanned the acute and convalescent phases of COVID-19. The material from the prospective study consisted of cDNA or gDNA derived from T cells, B-cell-depleted T cells, or PBMCs. Subjects who had been exposed to COVID-19, were actively infected with it, or had recovered from it provided the deeply sampled blood TCRbeta repertoires that made up the dataset. A freely available public database, intended as a resource for researchers studying the immune response to SARS-CoV-2, is where the repertoires were released. The samples were drawn from two sources: the first 160 participants of the ongoing ImmuneRACE study, and over 1,000 subjects contributed by 6 global collaborators. A de-identified subject ID, COVID-19 status, age in years and sex were almost always included in the sample metadata. Where available, HLA class I and class II types were obtained from metadata supplied by the sample provider rather than from assay-based typing. Overall results and qualifications from the work: The amount of clinical and demographic metadata varied by source and participant and was provided uncurated.

Each collaborating institution followed its own protocols to collect whole blood in K2EDTA tubes. Collaborator samples were shipped for TCRbeta analysis as frozen whole blood, isolated PBMCs, or DNA extracted from either sample type. Turning to this clone: The target of this receptor is not known. The input lacks base qualities; no much larger clone sits a single base away.

The immunoSEQ Assay, a bias-controlled multiplex PCR, was used to amplify TCRbeta CDR3 regions from genomic DNA. Per the original workflow: The number of nucleated cells in each sample was estimated from the amplification of reference gene primers within the assay. To quantify the absolute abundance of each unique TCRbeta CDR3 rearrangement, sequence reads were collapsed and filtered. For each sample, productive Simpson clonality was calculated as the square root of Simpson's diversity index over productive rearrangements. TCRdb provides this immuneACCESS table in a form limited to in-frame rearrangements. Some clones are lacking; in checked studies, under half of them reflect an unresolved V gene, and why the rest are absent is not known. For V, J and clone size, that table is used; D and trimming come from the DNA. Within this sample are about 270,000 clones, with approximately 77% of them counted one time only. In total, the top ten clones hold roughly 3.1% of the sample.

The germline V gene gives CDR1 as LGHNT and CDR2 as FRNRAP. V and J are trimmed by 0 bases and 7 bases, and the gene matches miss 6 bases of the junction. The CDR3 contains 17 residues, cysteine and phenylalanine counted. Just CDR3 DNA is preserved here, 51 bases in frame from base 1. This sequence uses TRBV12-5 and TRBJ2-1; TRBD2 agrees with 13 junctional bases. The receptor was derived from a woman between 18 and 30 years old with acute or convalescent COVID-19. Sample: peripheral blood. The nucleotides read TGTGCTAGTGGTTTGGTACTAGCGGGAGGGCTTTTTAATGAGCAGTTCTTC. This is translated as CASGLVLAGGLFNEQFF. Outside the CDR3, residues come from the reference TRBV12-5 and TRBJ2-1 proteins, so the full variable domain is: DARVTQTPRHKVTEMGQEVTMRCQPILGHNTVFWYRQTMMQGLELLAYFRNRAPLDDSGMPKDRFSAEMPDATLATLKIQPSEPRDSAVYFCASGLVLAGGLFNEQFFGPGTRLTVL.